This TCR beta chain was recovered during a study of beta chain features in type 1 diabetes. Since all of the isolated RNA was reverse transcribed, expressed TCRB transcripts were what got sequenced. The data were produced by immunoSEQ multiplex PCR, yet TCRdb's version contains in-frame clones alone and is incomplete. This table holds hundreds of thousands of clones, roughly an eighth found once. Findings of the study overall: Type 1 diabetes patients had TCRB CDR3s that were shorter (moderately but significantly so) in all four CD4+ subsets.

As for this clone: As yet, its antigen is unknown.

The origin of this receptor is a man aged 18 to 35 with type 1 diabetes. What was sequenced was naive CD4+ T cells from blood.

The CDR3: CASSNLRGGELFF. The CDR3 DNA sequence: TGTGCCAGCAGCAACCTACGGGGCGGGGAGCTGTTTTTT. J is TRBJ2-2 and V is TRBV7-3; a weak D match, TRBD2 (5 bases). Germline V gene data show CDR1 as SGHTA and CDR2 as FQGTGA. V was shortened by 5 bases and J by 7 bases, with 11 bases between the two germline ends. This CDR3 comprises 13 residues.